The sequence of this T cell receptor beta chain was determined in a study of cytomegalovirus exposure and HLA in healthy donors. Study conclusions and caveats: In a later analysis, HLA-associated TCR beta chains were more clonally expanded than equally common others. When the data were analyzed later, several of the most significant clusters appeared to be linked to common viral pathogens. The study recorded 150 to 200 TCR beta chains that were cytomegalovirus-associated.

Unrecorded immune exposure was likely among donors, who were nominally healthy when sampled. The PCR contained 60 Vbeta and 13 Jbeta primers. Generated by immunoSEQ multiplex PCR, the TCRdb table keeps only in-frame clones and is missing some. The table lists tens of thousands of clones, roughly 88% of them singletons. The length of the CDR3 is 14 residues. CDR1 LNHDA and CDR2 SQIVND come from the germline V gene (reference sequence). Trimming cost V 9 bases and J 4 bases, with 16 bases left between them. About this clone itself: No antigen is known for it.

The chain combines TRBV19 with TRBJ1-5, with D tentatively TRBD1 (6 bases). The receptor was isolated from a woman aged 18-29 years in good health and CMV-seronegative. The sequencing input was PBMCs. The CDR3 loop reads CASPGGGGNQPQHF. The CDR3, as DNA: TGTGCCAGCCCGGGGGGAGGGGGAAATCAGCCCCAGCATTTT.